The present TCR beta chain was sequenced within a study of T cell changes during pregnancy in multiple sclerosis. The assay was immunoSEQ multiplex PCR, and TCRdb's table has in-frame clones only and misses some. This repertoire shows 50,000 or so clones, roughly 92% found once; its top ten account for 0.65% to 0.85%. This CDR3 contains 11 residues. In germline, CDR1 is SGHDN, CDR2 FVKESK. The V and J ends lost 3 bases and 4 bases respectively, with 2 bases between them. The clonotype originates from a female donor with multiple sclerosis, enrolled in a pregnancy study. Sequenced material: CD4+ T cells from peripheral blood mononuclear cells, taken in the third trimester of pregnancy. The chain carries TRBV14 and TRBJ2-3, with unresolved D. The CDR3 DNA follows: TGTGCCAGCAGCCACGCAGATACGCAGTATTTT. It is translated as CASSHADTQYF.